This T cell receptor beta chain was captured in a study of CD8+ T cells in alopecia areata. Points from the study as a whole: Affected scalp, especially in alopecia totalis/universalis, had a higher clonality than normal scalp did.

Concerning this clone: What it binds is not known.

Alopecia areata patients gave lesional scalp punch biopsies and peripheral blood samples. The authors sorted CD4+ and CD8+ T cells from PBMCs. Germline V gives CDR1 SGHRS, CDR2 YFSETQ. Trimming at V came to 0 bases and at J to 3 bases, leaving 12 bases not matched to a gene. This CDR3 has 18 residues. Following extraction, RNA underwent reverse transcription to cDNA, which served as the sequencing template. Profiling relied on immunoSEQ multiplex PCR, and the TCRdb table lists in-frame clones only, not all of them. The data show approximately 89,000 clones, 51% seen once. What was sequenced was NKG2D-high CD8+ T cells sorted from blood. This sequence originates from a human donor with alopecia areata. The V call is TRBV5-1, the J call TRBJ2-1, with TRBD2 identical over 7 bases. CDR3: CASSLAPHPSGNYNEQFF. CDR3 nucleotide sequence: TGCGCCAGCAGCTTGGCTCCTCACCCTAGCGGAAACTACAATGAGCAGTTCTTC. Full variable domain (outside the CDR3, taken from reference TRBV5-1 and TRBJ2-1): KAGVTQTPRYLIKTRGQQVTLSCSPISGHRSVSWYQQTPGQGLQFLFEYFSETQRNKGNFPGRFSGRQFSNSRSEMNVSTLELGDSALYLCASSLAPHPSGNYNEQFFGPGTRLTVL.